The 10 T cell receptor beta chains presented below share a single source sample, sequenced in a study of low-dose radiotherapy and immunotherapy resistance in tumors. Time point described: before trial treatment. First-strand cDNA used TRAV- and TRBV-specific primers, covering alpha and beta chains. The TCRs were subjected to amplification over about 20 PCR cycles employing a constant-region primer in conjunction with a V-primer adapter. MiXCR, run by TCRdb on the reads, gives a single entry per CDR3 protein. The sample shows around 90,000 distinct CDR3 sequences, about 19% of them seen only once. The specimen was PBMCs, collected before treatment. Source of these receptors: a male donor with prostate cancer.

This clonotype was counted at least ten times. The J gene is TRBJ1-4, the V gene TRBV4-1; D perhaps matches TRBD1 (5 bases). CDR3 length: 15 residues. Deletions cut 4 bases from V and 4 bases from J, with 13 bases between. The germline V gene has CDR1 MGHRA and CDR2 YSYEKL. CDR3 protein: CASSLTGVVNEKLFF. CDR3 DNA sequence: TGCGCCAGCAGCCTTACAGGCGTCGTTAATGAAAAACTGTTTTTT.

Comment on this clonotype: This is likely an artifact of a read error, given a far larger clone one base away. This chain links TRBV9 with TRBJ2-7, with 9 bases aligning to TRBD2. V lost 3 bases and J lost 7; bases outside the gene matches: 11. This CDR3 has 15 residues. Germline lookup yields CDR1 SGDLS and CDR2 YYNGEE. CDR3 in DNA: TGTGCCAGCAGCGCGATAGCGGGAGCGAAGGATGAGCAGTACTTC. It is translated as CASSAIAGAKDEQYF.

This clonotype was observed at least ten times. This sequence joins TRBV20-1 and TRBJ2-5; D gene ambiguous. Germline CDR1 reads DFQATT; CDR2 reads SNEGSKA (reference sequence). This CDR3 spans 15 amino acids. The V gene lost 0 bases and the J gene lost 2 bases, with 13 bases spanning the gap. The CDR3 nucleotides are TGCAGTGCTAGAGATCGGGTACTGGCGCAAGAGACCCAGTACTTC. Its protein is CSARDRVLAQETQYF.

Details on this clonotype: Being one base from a much bigger clone, this may be a read error. The gene calls are TRBV11-2 and TRBJ2-3; no clear D gene. This CDR3 is built from 11 residues. Germline V gene sequence: CDR1 SGHAT, CDR2 FQNNGV. In DNA form, the CDR3 reads TGTGCCTGGAGTGACACAGTTACGCAGTATTTT. It encodes CAWSDTVTQYF.

This clonotype was observed at least ten times. The chain links TRBV2 to TRBJ2-7, with a weak D call TRBD2 (6 bases). Per the germline V gene, CDR1 is SNHLY and CDR2 is FYNNEI. Trimming removed 7 bases at V and 1 base at J, with 11 bases between. CDR3 length equals 13 residues. CDR3 coding DNA: TGTGCCAGCAACCCAGGGAGGTCCTACGAGCAGTACTTC. Amino acids: CASNPGRSYEQYF.

This clonotype was recorded at least ten times. The rearrangement uses TRBV7-8 and TRBJ2-5; 10 nucleotides align to TRBD2. Germline CDR1 reads SGHVS; CDR2 reads FQNEAQ. CDR3 size: 20 residues. Trimming at V came to 2 bases and at J to 1 base, leaving 16 bases not matched to a gene. The CDR3 loop is CASSLPRSPLAGGPQETQYF. Here the CDR3 DNA reads TGTGCCAGCAGCTTACCCCGATCCCCTTTAGCGGGAGGACCCCAAGAGACCCAGTACTTC. Full variable domain (missing parts from reference TRBV7-8 and TRBJ2-5): GAGVSQSPRYKVAKRGQDVALRCDPISGHVSLFWYQQALGQGPEFLTYFQNEAQLDKSGLPSDRFFAERPEGSVSTLKIQRTQQEDSAVYLCASSLPRSPLAGGPQETQYFGPGTRLLVL.

This clonotype was observed many times. The J gene is TRBJ1-1, the V gene TRBV12-3 or TRBV12-4; D remains ambiguous. V lost 7 bases, J lost 5 bases, and 20 bases lay in between. This CDR3 spans 15 amino acids. The CDR3 region has the DNA TGTGCCAGCAACGTGCGGAGGGCTCGAGGAACTGAAGCTTTCTTT. It encodes CASNVRRARGTEAFF.

This clonotype was picked up one time. A far more abundant clone sits one base away, making this likely a read error. This rearrangement joins TRBV18 to TRBJ2-1, with a tentative D call TRBD2 (6 bases). The V and J ends lost 4 bases and 10 bases respectively, with 11 bases between them. CDR1 and CDR2 (germline): KGHSH, LQKENI. This CDR3 has 12 amino acids. The CDR3 here is CASSRLEGEQFF. The CDR3 bases are TGTGCCAGCTCACGCCTGGAGGGCGAGCAGTTCTTC.

There are many counts of this clonotype. The chain recombines TRBV5-8 with TRBJ1-2; possible D gene TRBD1, 6 bases. The germline V gene has CDR1 SGHTS and CDR2 YDEGEE. The CDR3 totals 14 residues. V gave up 0 bases and J gave up 3 bases, with 9 bases separating them. CDR3 bases: TGTGCCAGCAGCTTGGGGGGGGCGGACTATGGCTACACCTTC. Protein: CASSLGGADYGYTF.

This clonotype was seen repeatedly, ten times or more. This chain connects TRBV14 to TRBJ1-6; D not certain. CDR3 length: 12 amino acids. CDR1 and CDR2 (germline): SGHDN, FVKESK. Trimming removed 6 bases from V and 7 bases from J, with 7 bases in between. Written as DNA, the CDR3 is TGTGCCAGCAGTTTTAGAAATTCACCCCTCCACTTT. This gives the protein CASSFRNSPLHF. Full variable domain (outside the CDR3, taken from reference TRBV14 and TRBJ1-6): EAGVTQFPSHSVIEKGQTVTLRCDPISGHDNLYWYRRVMGKEIKFLLHFVKESKQDESGMPNNRFLAERTGGTYSTLKVQPAELEDSGVYFCASSFRNSPLHFGNGTRLTVT.